Sequencing of this T cell receptor (beta chain) was carried out in a study of identical twins. V lost 4 bases to trimming and J lost 2 bases; unmatched junction nucleotides: 8. The CDR3 consists of 15 residues. CDR1 is LGHNA and CDR2 is YSLEER in the germline V gene. Concerning this clonotype itself: As yet, its antigen is unknown.

Each CDR3 protein is one row after TCRdb ran MiXCR on the 5' RACE reads. The data contain 420,000 or so distinct CDR3 sequences, around 20% of them singletons. Whole-study findings and limits: Abundant beta clonotypes from cord blood bore fewer insertions; memory repertoires lacked this pattern.

Specimen: naive T cells sorted from blood. The TCR originated in a man aged 50-59 years in good health. This chain connects TRBV4-3 to TRBJ2-7, with 7 bases that match TRBD1. CDR3 loop: CASSREMTGTYEQYF. CDR3 nucleotide sequence: TGCGCCAGCAGCCGGGAGATGACAGGGACCTACGAGCAGTACTTC.